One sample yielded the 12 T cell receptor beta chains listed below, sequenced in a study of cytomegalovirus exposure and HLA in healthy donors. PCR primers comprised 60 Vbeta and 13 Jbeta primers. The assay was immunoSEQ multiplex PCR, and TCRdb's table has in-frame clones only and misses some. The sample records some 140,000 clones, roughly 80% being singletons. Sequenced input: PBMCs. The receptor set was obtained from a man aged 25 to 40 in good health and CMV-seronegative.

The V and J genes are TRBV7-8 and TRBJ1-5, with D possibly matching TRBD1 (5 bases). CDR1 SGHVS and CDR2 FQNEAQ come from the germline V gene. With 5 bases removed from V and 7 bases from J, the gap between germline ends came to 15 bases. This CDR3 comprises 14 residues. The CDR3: CASSPGGGYQPQHF. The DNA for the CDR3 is TGTGCCAGCAGCCCCGGGGGAGGGTACCAGCCCCAGCATTTT.

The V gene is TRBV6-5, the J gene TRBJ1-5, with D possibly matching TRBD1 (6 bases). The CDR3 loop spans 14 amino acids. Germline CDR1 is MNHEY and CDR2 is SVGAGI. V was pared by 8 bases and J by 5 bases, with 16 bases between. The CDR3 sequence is CASGIFQGHQPQHF. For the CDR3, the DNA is TGTGCCAGCGGTATTTTCCAGGGGCATCAGCCCCAGCATTTT.

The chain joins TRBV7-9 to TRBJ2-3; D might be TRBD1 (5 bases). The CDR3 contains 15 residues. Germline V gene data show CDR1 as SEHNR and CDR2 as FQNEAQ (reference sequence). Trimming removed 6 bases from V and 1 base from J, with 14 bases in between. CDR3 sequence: CASSSGSPGTDTQYF. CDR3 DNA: TGTGCCAGCAGTTCAGGGTCCCCCGGCACAGATACGCAGTATTTT.

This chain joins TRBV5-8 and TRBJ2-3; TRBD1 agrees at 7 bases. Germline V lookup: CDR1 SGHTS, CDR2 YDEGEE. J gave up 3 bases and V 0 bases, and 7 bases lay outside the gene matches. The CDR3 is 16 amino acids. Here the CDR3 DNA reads TGTGCCAGCAGCTTGGGGGCACAGGGGTGGACAGATACGCAGTATTTT. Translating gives CASSLGAQGWTDTQYF.

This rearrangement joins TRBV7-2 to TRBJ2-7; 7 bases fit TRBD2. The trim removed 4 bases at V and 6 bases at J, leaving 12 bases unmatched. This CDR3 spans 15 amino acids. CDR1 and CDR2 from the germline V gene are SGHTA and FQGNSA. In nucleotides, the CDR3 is TGTGCCAGCAGCTCATCGGCGGGAGTAGGCTCCGAGCAGTACTTC. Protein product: CASSSSAGVGSEQYF.

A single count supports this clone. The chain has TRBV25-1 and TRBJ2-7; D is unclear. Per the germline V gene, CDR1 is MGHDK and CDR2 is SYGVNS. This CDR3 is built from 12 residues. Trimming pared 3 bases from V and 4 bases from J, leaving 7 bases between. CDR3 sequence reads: CASSEGQYEQYF. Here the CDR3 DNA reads TGTGCCAGCAGTGAGGGCCAGTACGAGCAGTACTTC.

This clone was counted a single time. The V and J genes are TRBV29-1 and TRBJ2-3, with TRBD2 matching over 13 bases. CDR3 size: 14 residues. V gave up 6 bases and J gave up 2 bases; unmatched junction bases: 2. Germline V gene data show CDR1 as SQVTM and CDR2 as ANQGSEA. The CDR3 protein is CSVGLAGDTDTQYF. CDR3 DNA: TGCAGCGTCGGACTAGCGGGAGACACAGATACGCAGTATTTT.

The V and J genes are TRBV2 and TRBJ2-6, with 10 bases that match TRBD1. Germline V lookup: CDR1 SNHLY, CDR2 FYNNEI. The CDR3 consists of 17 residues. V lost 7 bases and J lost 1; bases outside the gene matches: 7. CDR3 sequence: CASTGTGVQSGANVLTF. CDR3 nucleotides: TGTGCCAGCACAGGGACAGGGGTACAGTCTGGGGCCAACGTCCTGACTTTC.

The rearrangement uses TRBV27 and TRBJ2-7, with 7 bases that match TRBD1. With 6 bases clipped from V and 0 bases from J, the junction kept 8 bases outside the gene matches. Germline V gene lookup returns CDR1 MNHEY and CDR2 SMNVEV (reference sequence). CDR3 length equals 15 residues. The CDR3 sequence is CASRGLQGSSYEQYF. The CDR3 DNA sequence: TGTGCCAGCAGAGGGTTACAGGGGAGCTCCTACGAGCAGTACTTC.

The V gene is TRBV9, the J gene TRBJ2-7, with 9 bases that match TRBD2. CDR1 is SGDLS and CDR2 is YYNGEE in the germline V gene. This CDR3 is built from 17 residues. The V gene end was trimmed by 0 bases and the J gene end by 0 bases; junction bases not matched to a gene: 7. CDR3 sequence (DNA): TGTGCCAGCAGCGTAGGGTTAGAGCGGGAGGCCTCCTACGAGCAGTACTTC. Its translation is CASSVGLEREASYEQYF.

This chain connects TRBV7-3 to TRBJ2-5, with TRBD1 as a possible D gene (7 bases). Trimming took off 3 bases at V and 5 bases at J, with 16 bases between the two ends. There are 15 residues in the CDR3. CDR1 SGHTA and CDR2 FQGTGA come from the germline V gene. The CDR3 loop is CASSFRGQGGETQYF. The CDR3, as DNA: TGTGCCAGCAGCTTTCGCGGGCAGGGGGGCGAGACCCAGTACTTC.

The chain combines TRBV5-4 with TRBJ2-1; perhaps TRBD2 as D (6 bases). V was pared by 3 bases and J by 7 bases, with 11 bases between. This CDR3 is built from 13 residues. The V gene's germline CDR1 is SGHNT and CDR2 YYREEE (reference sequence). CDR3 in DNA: TGTGCCAGCAGCTCCAGCGGGCCGAATGAGCAGTTCTTC. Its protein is CASSSSGPNEQFF.